The 20 T cell receptor beta chains listed next were all sequenced from one sample in a study of blood T cell repertoires in COVID-19 (dated by TCRdb to the early 2020s). Library prep was done by the immunoSEQ multiplex PCR assay. TCRdb holds this immuneACCESS table with in-frame rearrangements only. Some clones are missing; in checked studies, unresolved V genes explain under half, and the rest has no known cause. Present in this sample are roughly 81,000 clones, 85% to 90% of which were seen just once. The top ten constitute roughly 5.1% of the sample. Sequenced material: peripheral blood. The source of these receptors is a man aged 35 to 55 with acute or convalescent COVID-19.

The chain is built from TRBV2 and TRBJ2-1, with 11 bases aligning to TRBD2. Germline CDR1 and CDR2: SNHLY and FYNNEI. J was trimmed by 8 bases and V by 8 bases; bases with no gene match: 8. This CDR3 has 14 amino acids. In DNA form, the CDR3 reads TGTGCCAGCTTCACTAGCGGGAGAGCGGATGAGCAGTTCTTC. It yields the protein CASFTSGRADEQFF.

This sequence joins TRBV7-9 and TRBJ2-3; 13 positions match TRBD2. V was pared by 5 bases and J by 5 bases, with 10 bases of the junction left unmatched. The CDR3 has 17 amino acids. From germline, CDR1 is SEHNR and CDR2 FQNEAQ (reference sequence). This CDR3 reads CASSQWTSGRTRDTQYF. The CDR3 coding sequence is TGTGCCAGCAGCCAATGGACTAGCGGGAGAACGCGAGATACGCAGTATTTT.

Remarks on this clone: Additional DNA sequences in this sample encode the identical CDR3. The chain uses TRBV2 and TRBJ1-2, with 7 nucleotides matching TRBD1. J was trimmed by 1 base and V by 5 bases; bases with no gene match: 1. Germline CDR1 is SNHLY and CDR2 is FYNNEI. The CDR3 spans 13 residues. CDR3 coding DNA: TGTGCCAGCAGTCGGGACAGTAACTATGGCTACACCTTC. Encoded protein: CASSRDSNYGYTF.

The chain combines TRBV6-5 with TRBJ2-7, with 11 nucleotides matching TRBD2. Germline values: CDR1 MNHEY, CDR2 SVGAGI. J lost 1 base, V lost 7 bases, and 3 bases had no gene match. The CDR3 contains 14 residues. CDR3 loop: CASKLAGVSYEQYF. CDR3 coding DNA: TGTGCCAGCAAACTAGCGGGAGTTTCCTACGAGCAGTACTTC.

The V and J genes are TRBV4-2 and TRBJ2-1, with 9 bases matching TRBD2. This CDR3 comprises 16 residues. The J segment lost 5 bases and the V segment lost 1 base, leaving 6 bases of the junction unmatched. Germline V gene lookup returns CDR1 LGHNA and CDR2 YNFKEQ. DNA of the CDR3: TGTGCCAGCAGCCAAGGGGGAGCGGGAGGCCACAATGAGCAGTTCTTC. It translates to CASSQGGAGGHNEQFF.

V usage is TRBV5-1 and J usage is TRBJ2-3; 12 nucleotides line up with TRBD2. Germline-derived CDR1 and CDR2 are SGHRS and YFSETQ. V dropped 4 bases and J dropped 0; count of bases not matched to a gene: 3. The CDR3 consists of 16 residues. CDR3 nucleotides: TGCGCCAGCAGCCTAGGGACTAGCGGGAGCACAGATACGCAGTATTTT. It specifies CASSLGTSGSTDTQYF. Complete variable domain (other parts from reference TRBV5-1 and TRBJ2-3): KAGVTQTPRYLIKTRGQQVTLSCSPISGHRSVSWYQQTPGQGLQFLFEYFSETQRNKGNFPGRFSGRQFSNSRSEMNVSTLELGDSALYLCASSLGTSGSTDTQYFGPGTRLTVL.

The chain employs TRBV30 and TRBJ2-7; D gene uncertain. Per the germline V gene, CDR1 is GTSNPN and CDR2 is SVGIG (reference sequence). V was clipped by 5 bases and J by 2 bases, with 10 bases between them. The CDR3 contains 12 residues. CDR3 nucleotide sequence: TGTGCCTGGTCGCGACTGCCCTACGAGCAGTACTTC. It specifies CAWSRLPYEQYF.

V is TRBV2 and J is TRBJ2-3; 11 nucleotides match TRBD2. From germline, CDR1 is SNHLY and CDR2 FYNNEI. The CDR3 has 15 residues. Trimming at V came to 7 bases and at J to 4 bases, leaving 7 bases not matched to a gene. The DNA for the CDR3 is TGTGCCAGCACTCCACTAGCGGGAGACCCAGATACGCAGTATTTT. Translating gives CASTPLAGDPDTQYF.

The chain joins TRBV3-1 (or the pseudogene TRBV3-2) to TRBJ1-4, with 9 bases identical to TRBD1. J gave up 5 bases and V 3 bases, and 7 bases lay outside the gene matches. The germline V gene has CDR1 LGHDT and CDR2 YNNKEL (reference sequence). The CDR3 totals 16 residues. CDR3 loop: CASSQGRQGGNEKLFF. In DNA, the CDR3 is TGTGCCAGCAGCCAGGGCAGACAGGGGGGAAATGAAAAACTGTTTTTT.

The chain is built from TRBV10-2 and TRBJ1-5, with D perhaps TRBD1 (5 bases). The V gene's germline CDR1 is WSHSY and CDR2 SAAADI. V lost 2 bases and J 2 bases, leaving 13 bases between the germline ends. The CDR3 spans 16 residues. The CDR3 spells CASSEPEGFGNQPQHF. The CDR3 DNA reads as TGCGCCAGCAGTGAGCCGGAGGGGTTTGGCAATCAGCCCCAGCATTTT.

The J gene is TRBJ2-3, the V gene TRBV5-1; 13 bases align to TRBD2. This CDR3 has 14 amino acids. The ends lost 4 bases at V and 5 bases at J; junction bases unmatched: 1. The germline gives CDR1 SGHRS, CDR2 YFSETQ. CDR3: CASSGLAGEDTQYF. The CDR3 DNA reads as TGCGCCAGCAGCGGACTAGCGGGGGAAGATACGCAGTATTTT.

This sequence joins TRBV7-8 and TRBJ1-3; 7 positions match TRBD1. CDR3 length: 16 amino acids. V lost 0 bases to trimming and J lost 0 bases; unmatched junction nucleotides: 2. Germline V gene lookup returns CDR1 SGHVS and CDR2 FQNEAQ. This chain's CDR3 is CASSLAGDSSGNTIYF. The CDR3 nucleotides are TGTGCCAGCAGCTTAGCCGGGGACAGCTCTGGAAACACCATATATTTT.

This rearrangement joins TRBV4-2 to TRBJ2-7; 11 bases agree with TRBD2. From germline, CDR1 is LGHNA and CDR2 YNFKEQ. V was pared by 3 bases and J by 3 bases, with 7 bases of the junction left unmatched. This CDR3 has 16 residues. The CDR3 DNA follows: TGTGCCAGCAGCCAGACAGGGACTAGCGGTCTCTACGAGCAGTACTTC. Encoded protein: CASSQTGTSGLYEQYF.

This chain joins TRBV30 and TRBJ1-5, with no clear D. The CDR3 contains 14 residues. Trimming cost V 0 bases and J 1 base, with 7 bases left between them. Looked up from germline, CDR1 is GTSNPN and CDR2 is SVGIG (reference sequence). CDR3 residues: CAWSVRGSNQPQHF. CDR3 nucleotides: TGTGCCTGGAGTGTACGAGGGAGCAATCAGCCCCAGCATTTT.

The genes are TRBV7-2 and TRBJ2-5; 9 nucleotides agree with TRBD1. Trimming cost V 5 bases and J 4 bases; bases outside gene matches: 5. CDR3 length: 14 amino acids. Germline V gene data show CDR1 as SGHTA and CDR2 as FQGNSA. In DNA form, the CDR3 reads TGTGCCAGCAGCCCCGACAGGGGGGGAGAGACCCAGTACTTC. This translates into CASSPDRGGETQYF. Variable domain in full (rest from reference TRBV7-2 and TRBJ2-5): GAGVSQSPSNKVTEKGKDVELRCDPISGHTALYWYRQSLGQGLEFLIYFQGNSAPDKSGLPSDRFSAERTGGSVSTLTIQRTQQEDSAVYLCASSPDRGGETQYFGPGTRLLVL.

This chain links TRBV7-9 with TRBJ2-5; no firm D call. The CDR3 totals 14 residues. Germline loops: CDR1 SEHNR, CDR2 FQNEAQ (reference sequence). Trimming took 5 bases from V and 5 from J, leaving 15 bases between them. CDR3 region: CASSPGERAETQYF. CDR3 sequence (DNA): TGTGCCAGCAGCCCCGGTGAACGTGCGGAGACCCAGTACTTC.

The chain uses TRBV24-1 and TRBJ2-1; 10 bases match TRBD1. This CDR3 has 13 residues. Losses at the gene ends were 10 bases for V and 7 bases for J; bases not matched to a gene: 6. CDR1 and CDR2 (germline): KGHDR, SFDVKD. The DNA for the CDR3 is TGTGCCACGATGCCGGGACAGGGGAATGAGCAGTTCTTC. Translation gives CATMPGQGNEQFF.

The chain links TRBV2 to TRBJ1-1; D call uncertain. Germline CDR1 reads SNHLY; CDR2 reads FYNNEI. This CDR3 region has 13 residues. Trimming cost V 7 bases and J 5 bases, with 14 bases left between them. CDR3 protein: CASIDGGRTEAFF. The CDR3 DNA is TGTGCCAGCATCGACGGTGGGAGAACTGAAGCTTTCTTT.

The V and J genes are TRBV6-5 and TRBJ2-2; D remains unclear. The CDR3 totals 14 residues. V was cut by 2 bases and J by 2 bases, with 6 bases left in between. Germline V gives CDR1 MNHEY, CDR2 SVGAGI. The CDR3 nucleotides are TGTGCCAGCAGTTACCGGTCCAACACCGGGGAGCTGTTTTTT. The encoded protein is CASSYRSNTGELFF.

This chain joins TRBV5-1 and TRBJ2-7; 8 bases fit TRBD2. Trimming took 4 bases from V and 5 from J; bases not matched to a gene: 8. The CDR3 has 14 amino acids. Germline V gives CDR1 SGHRS, CDR2 YFSETQ. The CDR3 spells CASSPGTSRNEQYF. In DNA, the CDR3 is TGCGCCAGCAGCCCCGGGACTAGTAGGAACGAGCAGTACTTC. The variable domain in full, completed from reference TRBV5-1 and TRBJ2-7, reads KAGVTQTPRYLIKTRGQQVTLSCSPISGHRSVSWYQQTPGQGLQFLFEYFSETQRNKGNFPGRFSGRQFSNSRSEMNVSTLELGDSALYLCASSPGTSRNEQYFGPGTRLTVT.